Listed below are T cell receptor beta chains from one sample, sequenced in a study of cytomegalovirus exposure and HLA in healthy donors. Sequencing was performed with immunoSEQ multiplex PCR; in TCRdb, only in-frame clones are kept and a portion is missing. The top ten hold 2% to 3% of the sample, which has approximately 100,000 clones, 60% to 85% seen once. Sequencing was performed on PBMCs. Receptor source: a female donor in good health and CMV-seronegative. CDR3s leave out the opening cysteine and the closing phenylalanine or tryptophan. Fields, in order: CDR3 protein, clone size, J gene, V gene. Clone size is stated in some rows and not others, as once, few, many or a class when expanded.

cdr3_aa: ASSLAGGPIQY
clone_size: NA
j_call: TRBJ2-5
v_call: TRBV5-6

cdr3_aa: ATRQGATEETQY
clone_size: NA
j_call: TRBJ2-5
v_call: TRBV10-3

cdr3_aa: SGIRTSGGAVDTQY
clone_size: few
j_call: TRBJ2-3
v_call: TRBV29-1

cdr3_aa: ASSTSGGTSTDTQY
clone_size: NA
j_call: TRBJ2-3
v_call: TRBV7-2

cdr3_aa: ASRDSFNYGYT
clone_size: NA
j_call: TRBJ1-2
v_call: TRBV6-4

cdr3_aa: ASSLPDRGQLF
clone_size: NA
j_call: TRBJ1-4
v_call: TRBV28

cdr3_aa: ASSNPRTVGSYNEQF
clone_size: NA
j_call: TRBJ2-1
v_call: TRBV21-1

cdr3_aa: ASSSSGTSGDYEQF
clone_size: NA
j_call: TRBJ2-1
v_call: TRBV7-2

cdr3_aa: ASRLDRKIDYGYT
clone_size: NA
j_call: TRBJ1-2
v_call: TRBV6-5

cdr3_aa: ASSDGVGPGTEAF
clone_size: NA
j_call: TRBJ1-1
v_call: TRBV6-4

cdr3_aa: ASSGTEIFTLH
clone_size: NA
j_call: TRBJ1-6
v_call: TRBV27

cdr3_aa: ATSKGGVTYEQY
clone_size: NA
j_call: TRBJ2-7
v_call: TRBV15

cdr3_aa: ASSLYGGDSPLH
clone_size: few
j_call: TRBJ1-6
v_call: TRBV28

cdr3_aa: ASGSDTGTLTDTQY
clone_size: NA
j_call: TRBJ2-3
v_call: TRBV12-5

cdr3_aa: ASSLAGGNTGELF
clone_size: NA
j_call: TRBJ2-2
v_call: TRBV27

cdr3_aa: SARRNSEAF
clone_size: NA
j_call: TRBJ1-1
v_call: TRBV20-1

cdr3_aa: ASSLGIGNYEQY
clone_size: NA
j_call: NA
v_call: TRBV7-7

cdr3_aa: SVGDRGLAQGTEAF
clone_size: once
j_call: TRBJ1-1
v_call: TRBV29-1

cdr3_aa: ASRSVDSNYGYT
clone_size: few
j_call: TRBJ1-2
v_call: TRBV10-2

cdr3_aa: ASSFGTLATQY
clone_size: NA
j_call: TRBJ2-5
v_call: TRBV11-2

cdr3_aa: ASSMRQGLNKETQY
clone_size: NA
j_call: TRBJ2-5
v_call: TRBV13

cdr3_aa: ASTRGLAGGIAKNIQY
clone_size: NA
j_call: TRBJ2-4
v_call: TRBV19

cdr3_aa: SVGAGLNTEAF
clone_size: NA
j_call: TRBJ1-1
v_call: TRBV29-1

cdr3_aa: ASSWGGQTEQF
clone_size: NA
j_call: TRBJ2-1
v_call: TRBV11-3

cdr3_aa: ASSITGTGAGNTIY
clone_size: NA
j_call: TRBJ1-3
v_call: TRBV21-1

cdr3_aa: ASSQGTGTETYEQY
clone_size: NA
j_call: TRBJ2-7
v_call: TRBV4-3

cdr3_aa: ASSARTGIEQY
clone_size: NA
j_call: TRBJ2-7
v_call: TRBV19

cdr3_aa: ASSTPPSLGRASYT
clone_size: NA
j_call: TRBJ1-2
v_call: TRBV19

cdr3_aa: ASLTTGMNTEAF
clone_size: once
j_call: TRBJ1-1
v_call: TRBV19

cdr3_aa: ASSLEAGGREQF
clone_size: NA
j_call: TRBJ2-1
v_call: TRBV11-2

cdr3_aa: ASSRTQGQPQH
clone_size: NA
j_call: TRBJ1-5
v_call: TRBV7-2

cdr3_aa: ASSPSYEQY
clone_size: few
j_call: TRBJ2-7
v_call: TRBV7-2

cdr3_aa: ASSKAPPRFYGYT
clone_size: NA
j_call: TRBJ1-2
v_call: TRBV27

cdr3_aa: ASSYPDMNTEAF
clone_size: NA
j_call: TRBJ1-1
v_call: TRBV5-1

cdr3_aa: ASSGVGTGQETQY
clone_size: once
j_call: TRBJ2-5
v_call: TRBV6-1

cdr3_aa: ASSYSGAGETQY
clone_size: NA
j_call: TRBJ2-5
v_call: TRBV6-5

cdr3_aa: ASSPPGMTGTYGYT
clone_size: NA
j_call: TRBJ1-2
v_call: TRBV18

cdr3_aa: ASSVDSRGGYNEQF
clone_size: NA
j_call: TRBJ2-1
v_call: TRBV2

cdr3_aa: ASSFVTGGLPNTEAF
clone_size: NA
j_call: TRBJ1-1
v_call: TRBV5-1

cdr3_aa: ASSPPPDREAF
clone_size: NA
j_call: TRBJ1-1
v_call: TRBV7-2

cdr3_aa: ANSQGGTGAEAF
clone_size: NA
j_call: TRBJ1-1
v_call: TRBV4-3

cdr3_aa: ASSLDWGSHTGELF
clone_size: NA
j_call: TRBJ2-2
v_call: TRBV11-3

cdr3_aa: ASSSGQTLEAF
clone_size: NA
j_call: TRBJ1-1
v_call: TRBV27

cdr3_aa: ASSQGQYNSPLH
clone_size: NA
j_call: TRBJ1-6
v_call: TRBV7-2

cdr3_aa: ASSNLIQGTNGYT
clone_size: NA
j_call: TRBJ1-2
v_call: TRBV5-4

cdr3_aa: ASSGTSGGNEQF
clone_size: NA
j_call: TRBJ2-1
v_call: TRBV9

cdr3_aa: ASSLPQGAIGSYEQY
clone_size: few
j_call: TRBJ2-7
v_call: TRBV7-2

cdr3_aa: ASSLATLERGGQF
clone_size: NA
j_call: TRBJ2-1
v_call: TRBV7-2

cdr3_aa: ASRRAGTANSYEQY
clone_size: NA
j_call: TRBJ2-7
v_call: TRBV13

cdr3_aa: ASRTTTRDITQY
clone_size: NA
j_call: TRBJ2-5
v_call: TRBV6-5

cdr3_aa: ASSELAGNSYNEQF
clone_size: NA
j_call: TRBJ2-1
v_call: TRBV4-2